These T cell receptor beta chains were read from a single sample in a study of blood T cell repertoires in COVID-19. The data were produced by immunoSEQ multiplex PCR, yet TCRdb's version contains in-frame clones alone and is incomplete. The table lists roughly 250,000 clones, over 90% of them singletons. Sequencing was done on a sample of peripheral blood. Every receptor here comes from a man under 40 with COVID-19, enrolled during active disease. Each CDR3 is given with its conserved first and last residue. A D gene is named only where the DNA matches it firmly. Size is omitted from some rows. Given values are once, few, many or a class for expanded clones.

len,v_gene,d_gene,abundance,j_gene,CDR3aa,CDR3nt
12,TRBV5-1,.,.,TRBJ2-3,CASSLASDTQYF,TGCGCCAGCAGCTTGGCCTCAGATACGCAGTATTTT
13,TRBV18,TRBD1,.,TRBJ1-5,CASSPGQGIPQHF,TGTGCCAGCTCACCGGGACAGGGAATTCCCCAGCATTTT
13,TRBV10-3,.,.,TRBJ1-5,CAIREEINQPQHF,TGTGCCATCAGGGAGGAGATCAATCAGCCCCAGCATTTT
17,TRBV10-2,TRBD2,.,TRBJ2-1,CASSDESLAGGPREQFF,TGCGCCAGCAGTGATGAGAGTTTAGCGGGGGGGCCTCGGGAGCAGTTCTTC
15,TRBV7-6,.,few,TRBJ2-7,CASSSEGGNSYEQYF,TGTGCCAGCAGCTCAGAGGGGGGGAACTCCTACGAGCAGTACTTC
18,TRBV4-1,TRBD1,.,TRBJ2-2,CASSQTGTGGFNTGELFF,TGCGCCAGCAGCCAGACCGGGACAGGGGGATTTAACACCGGGGAGCTGTTTTTT
14,TRBV19,.,.,TRBJ1-1,CASRPGLLNTEAFF,TGTGCCAGTAGGCCGGGACTTTTGAACACTGAAGCTTTCTTT
11,TRBV30,.,.,TRBJ2-3,CAWSLADTQYF,TGTGCCTGGAGTCTCGCAGATACGCAGTATTTT
13,TRBV5-1,.,.,TRBJ2-2,CASTELGTGELFF,TGCGCCAGCACCGAACTAGGGACCGGGGAGCTGTTTTTT
13,TRBV18,.,.,TRBJ1-2,CASSPPSVYGYTF,TGTGCCAGCTCACCACCGTCCGTCTATGGCTACACCTTC
15,TRBV24-1,TRBD1,.,TRBJ2-5,CATSDVATGEETQYF,TGTGCCACCAGTGATGTAGCGACAGGGGAAGAGACCCAGTACTTC
14,TRBV5-1,.,.,TRBJ1-2,CASGMEGLAYGYTF,TGCGCCAGCGGTATGGAGGGGTTGGCCTATGGCTACACCTTC
16,TRBV6-5,.,.,TRBJ1-6,CASSYSSTGGNSPLHF,TGTGCCAGCAGTTACTCGTCAACTGGGGGGAATTCACCCCTCCACTTT
16,TRBV27,.,.,TRBJ2-6,CASTSFQGTGANVLTF,TGTGCCAGCACGTCATTTCAGGGGACTGGGGCCAACGTCCTGACTTTC
18,TRBV3-1/TRBV3-2,.,once,TRBJ2-6,CASSRYSGVRSGANVLTF,TGTGCCAGCAGCCGCTACTCAGGGGTACGGTCTGGGGCCAACGTCCTGACTTTC
14,TRBV6-5,.,.,TRBJ1-6,CASKAGVPASPLHF,TGTGCCAGCAAAGCAGGGGTTCCAGCTTCACCCCTCCACTTT
13,TRBV30,.,once,TRBJ1-5,CAWSTTGNQPQHF,TGTGCCTGGAGTACTACAGGGAATCAGCCCCAGCATTTT
15,TRBV3-1/TRBV3-2,.,.,TRBJ1-6,CASSQGGSHNSPLHF,TGTGCCAGCAGCCAAGGGGGCAGCCATAATTCACCCCTCCACTTT
14,TRBV4-1,.,.,TRBJ1-2,CASSQEAGRGGYTF,TGCGCCAGCAGCCAAGAGGCAGGGAGGGGCGGCTACACCTTC
17,TRBV4-1,TRBD1,many,TRBJ2-2,CASSQDTGGANTGELFF,TGCGCCAGCAGCCAAGACACAGGGGGCGCGAACACCGGGGAGCTGTTTTTT
13,TRBV5-4,.,once,TRBJ2-7,CASSGQRSYEQYF,TGTGCCAGCAGCGGACAGCGCTCCTACGAGCAGTACTTC
18,TRBV5-1,TRBD1,.,TRBJ1-1,CASSPVGPRTGRGTEAFF,TGCGCCAGCAGCCCTGTGGGGCCAAGGACAGGGCGGGGGACTGAAGCTTTCTTT
13,TRBV5-6,TRBD1,.,TRBJ1-2,CASSRTGYYGYTF,TGTGCCAGCAGCCGGACAGGCTACTATGGCTACACCTTC
16,TRBV27,.,.,TRBJ1-6,CATGKGSSSYNSPLHF,TGTGCCACCGGAAAGGGGTCGAGCTCCTATAATTCACCCCTCCACTTT
15,TRBV19,.,.,TRBJ1-2,CASRAPQRGNYGYTF,TGTGCCAGTAGGGCCCCTCAGCGAGGTAACTATGGCTACACCTTC
13,TRBV5-6,TRBD1,.,TRBJ1-2,CASSLDRVGGYTF,TGTGCCAGCAGCCTCGACAGGGTGGGCGGCTACACCTTC
15,TRBV6-5,TRBD1,.,TRBJ2-1,CASSYSGTGVDEQFF,TGTGCCAGCAGTTACTCCGGGACAGGGGTCGATGAGCAGTTCTTC
14,TRBV14,.,.,TRBJ2-3,CASSLQQGIDTQYF,TGTGCCAGCAGTCTACAACAGGGAATAGATACGCAGTATTTT
15,TRBV25-1,.,few,TRBJ1-2,CASSGGGGGLYGYTF,TGTGCCAGCAGTGGAGGCGGGGGAGGCTTATATGGCTACACCTTC
15,TRBV29-1,TRBD1,.,TRBJ2-5,CSVPTGTGGGKTQYF,TGCAGCGTCCCAACCGGGACAGGGGGTGGGAAGACCCAGTACTTC
13,TRBV12-3/TRBV12-4,.,.,TRBJ1-5,CASSRTGNQPQHF,TGTGCCAGCAGCCGCACGGGCAATCAGCCCCAGCATTTT
15,TRBV5-4,TRBD1,.,TRBJ2-2,CASRRGQGPTGELFF,TGTGCCAGCAGAAGAGGACAGGGCCCAACCGGGGAGCTGTTTTTT
15,TRBV18,.,.,TRBJ2-7,CASSPSQGIPYEQYF,TGTGCCAGCTCACCATCCCAGGGTATCCCCTACGAGCAGTACTTC
15,TRBV9,TRBD1,.,TRBJ2-1,CASSLDRGIYNEQFF,TGTGCCAGCAGCTTAGACAGGGGCATATACAATGAGCAGTTCTTC
14,TRBV19,TRBD1,.,TRBJ1-2,CASSKTGVDYGYTF,TGTGCCAGTAGCAAAACAGGGGTTGACTATGGCTACACCTTC
14,TRBV2,.,.,TRBJ1-2,CASSIRQTSYGYTF,TGTGCCAGCAGTATACGACAGACATCCTATGGCTACACCTTC
13,TRBV18,.,.,TRBJ1-3,CASSPADKNTIYF,TGTGCCAGCTCACCTGCTGACAAAAACACCATATATTTT
15,TRBV5-1,.,.,TRBJ1-4,CASSFYGATNEKLFF,TGCGCCAGCAGCTTTTACGGAGCAACTAATGAAAAACTGTTTTTT
14,TRBV20-1,TRBD1,.,TRBJ2-5,CSASPSGGAETQYF,TGCAGTGCTAGTCCATCAGGGGGCGCGGAGACCCAGTACTTC
15,TRBV5-6,TRBD1,.,TRBJ1-6,CASSWGQGRNSPLHF,TGTGCCAGCAGCTGGGGACAGGGGAGAAATTCACCCCTCCACTTT
15,TRBV7-6,TRBD1,.,TRBJ2-3,CASSPWDRGGGTQYF,TGTGCCAGCAGCCCATGGGACAGGGGGGGTGGTACGCAGTATTTT
14,TRBV7-5,.,.,TRBJ1-2,CVRSLADRDYGYTF,TGTGTCAGAAGCTTAGCGGACAGGGACTATGGCTACACCTTC
16,TRBV7-2,TRBD1,.,TRBJ1-1,CASSSWTGGRNTEAFF,TGTGCCAGCAGCTCATGGACAGGGGGTAGGAACACTGAAGCTTTCTTT
12,TRBV19,.,.,TRBJ2-7,CASSAYRDEQYF,TGTGCCAGTAGTGCCTACAGGGACGAGCAGTACTTC
14,TRBV9,.,.,TRBJ2-7,CASSVDGESYEQYF,TGTGCCAGCAGCGTAGATGGGGAGTCCTACGAGCAGTACTTC
12,TRBV30,.,.,TRBJ1-3,CAWTGNGNTIYF,TGTGCCTGGACAGGGAACGGAAACACCATATATTTT
15,TRBV5-1,.,.,TRBJ2-1,CASSLAEGAGNEQFF,TGCGCCAGCAGCTTGGCGGAGGGGGCGGGAAATGAGCAGTTCTTC
19,TRBV7-6,.,.,TRBJ2-1,CASSLFPREGLTSYNEQFF,TGTGCCAGCAGCTTATTCCCTCGTGAGGGACTTACCTCATACAATGAGCAGTTCTTC
16,TRBV19,.,.,TRBJ1-5,CASSQQGIHSNQPQHF,TGTGCCAGTAGTCAGCAGGGAATACATAGCAATCAGCCCCAGCATTTT
13,TRBV6-5,TRBD1,.,TRBJ1-2,CASTKDRAYGYTF,TGTGCCAGCACCAAGGACAGGGCCTATGGCTACACCTTC
18,TRBV7-2,TRBD1,.,TRBJ1-2,CASSLGRDRGISGYGYTF,TGTGCCAGCAGCCTGGGGCGGGACAGGGGGATTAGTGGCTATGGCTACACCTTC
18,TRBV6-2/TRBV6-3,TRBD2,few,TRBJ2-3,CASSYRLAVLSSTDTQYF,TGTGCCAGCAGTTACCGGCTAGCGGTCCTCTCTAGCACAGATACGCAGTATTTT
13,TRBV10-3,.,.,TRBJ1-2,CAISVDRVWGYTF,TGTGCCATCAGTGTTGACAGAGTTTGGGGCTACACCTTC
15,TRBV4-2,.,once,TRBJ1-5,CASSQGQGVNQPQHF,TGTGCCAGCAGCCAGGGCCAAGGGGTGAATCAGCCCCAGCATTTT
14,TRBV18,.,.,TRBJ1-5,CASSPSGIGQPQHF,TGTGCCAGCTCACCTTCGGGGATTGGTCAGCCCCAGCATTTT
14,TRBV2,TRBD1,.,TRBJ1-5,CASSEQGASQPQHF,TGTGCCAGCAGTGAACAGGGGGCGAGCCAGCCCCAGCATTTT
14,TRBV5-1,TRBD1,.,TRBJ1-2,CASSAARTGPGYTF,TGCGCCAGCAGCGCCGCCAGGACAGGGCCCGGCTACACCTTC
14,TRBV9,.,.,TRBJ1-1,CASSALSANTEAFF,TGTGCCAGCAGCGCCCTCAGTGCGAACACTGAAGCTTTCTTT
14,TRBV2,.,once,TRBJ1-2,CASSRGVVDYGYTF,TGTGCCAGCAGCAGGGGAGTAGTTGACTATGGCTACACCTTC